This TCR beta chain was observed in a study of shared clonotypes between healthy human individuals. Study-level findings and limits: Only a few donors were included, so the genetic and exposure-history diversity represented was limited. Blood alone was sampled, and tissue repertoires likely differ.

As to this clone: No antigen is known for it.

Researchers ran the assay at a deep level. Study processing details: As immunoSEQ supplied junction-only sequences (without quality scores), filtering differed. Profiling relied on immunoSEQ multiplex PCR, and the TCRdb table lists in-frame clones only, not all of them. That table is the source of V, J and clone size, and D and trimming were worked out from the DNA. The sample has 2 million to 2.5 million clones, roughly 91% seen once. Naive CD8 cells were CD45RO-negative, positively selected for CCR7, excluding terminally differentiated effector memory CD45RA+ cells. The TCR was taken from a man aged 18 to 29 in good health. Some clones in this sample may be carry-over from other donors' samples. Input material: naive CD8+ T cells from PBMCs.

The CDR3 sequence is CASSGGLWGFTGANVLTF. Written as DNA, the CDR3 is TGTGCCAGCAGCGGGGGCCTCTGGGGGTTCACTGGGGCCAACGTCCTGACTTTC. V usage is TRBV9 and J usage is TRBJ2-6, with D perhaps being TRBD1 or TRBD2 (5 bases each). The CDR3 is 18 residues long. V lost 3 bases, J lost 2 bases, and 18 bases lay in between. Per the germline V gene, CDR1 is SGDLS and CDR2 is YYNGEE.